The present entry profiles one T cell receptor beta chain with its context. This sample was taken from a study of blood T cells in healthy people across ages. V was pared by 6 bases and J by 8 bases, with 19 bases between. Germline-derived CDR1 and CDR2 are MDHEN and SYDVKM. The CDR3 covers 15 residues. The donors, all healthy, were Caucasians living in Russia, aged 6 to 90. Using a J-beta primer mix together with a sample-barcoded 5' primer, a second PCR was run for roughly 7 to 12 cycles. A single record per CDR3 protein comes from TCRdb applying MiXCR to the 5' RACE reads. The repertoire holds some 890,000 distinct CDR3 sequences, just under 30% seen once, with 10% in the top ten. These data were also filed under a second study, of T cells of mothers and their children. This second study notes: No persistent microchimeric T cell clones were detected at approximately 91 clones per million clonotypes sensitivity.

The V and J genes are TRBV28 and TRBJ1-4, with D possibly TRBD1 on 6 matching bases. The sample comprised blood. This sequence originates from a woman between 40 and 50 years old in good health. CDR3 in amino acids: CASRRLGTRQEKLFF. The CDR3 DNA reads TGTGCCAGCAGGCGCCTCGGGACAAGGCAGGAAAAACTGTTTTTT.